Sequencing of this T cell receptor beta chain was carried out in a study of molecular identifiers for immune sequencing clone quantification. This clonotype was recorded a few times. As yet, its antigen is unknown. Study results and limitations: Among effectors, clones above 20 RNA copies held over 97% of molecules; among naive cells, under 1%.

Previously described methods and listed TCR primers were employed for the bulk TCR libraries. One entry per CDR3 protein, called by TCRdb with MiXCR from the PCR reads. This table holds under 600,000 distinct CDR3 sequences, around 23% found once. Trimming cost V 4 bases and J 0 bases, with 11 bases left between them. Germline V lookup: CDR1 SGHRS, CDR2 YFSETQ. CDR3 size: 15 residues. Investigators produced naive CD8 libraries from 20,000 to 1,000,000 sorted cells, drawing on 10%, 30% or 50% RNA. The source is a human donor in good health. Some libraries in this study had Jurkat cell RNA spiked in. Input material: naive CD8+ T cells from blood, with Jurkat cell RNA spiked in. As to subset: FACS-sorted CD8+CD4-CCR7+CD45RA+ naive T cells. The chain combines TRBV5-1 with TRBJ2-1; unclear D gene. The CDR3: CASSLGSNSYNEQFF. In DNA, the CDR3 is TGCGCCAGCAGCCTGGGCTCGAACTCCTACAATGAGCAGTTCTTC. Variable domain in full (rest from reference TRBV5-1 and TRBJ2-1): KAGVTQTPRYLIKTRGQQVTLSCSPISGHRSVSWYQQTPGQGLQFLFEYFSETQRNKGNFPGRFSGRQFSNSRSEMNVSTLELGDSALYLCASSLGSNSYNEQFFGPGTRLTVL.